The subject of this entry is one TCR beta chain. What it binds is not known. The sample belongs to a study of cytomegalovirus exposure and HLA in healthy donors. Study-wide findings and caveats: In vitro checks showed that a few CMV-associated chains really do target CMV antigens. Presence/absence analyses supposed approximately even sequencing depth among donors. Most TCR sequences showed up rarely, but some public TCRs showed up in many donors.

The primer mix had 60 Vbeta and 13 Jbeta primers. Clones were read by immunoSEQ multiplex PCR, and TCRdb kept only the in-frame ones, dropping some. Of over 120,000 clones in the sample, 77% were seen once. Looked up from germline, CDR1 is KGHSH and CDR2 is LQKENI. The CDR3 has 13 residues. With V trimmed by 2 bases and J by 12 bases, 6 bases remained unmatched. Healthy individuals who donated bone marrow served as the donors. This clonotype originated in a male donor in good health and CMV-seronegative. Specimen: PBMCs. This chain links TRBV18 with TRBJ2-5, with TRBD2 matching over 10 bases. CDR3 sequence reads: CASSPRTSGVKYF. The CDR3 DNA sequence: TGTGCCAGCTCACCAAGAACTAGCGGGGTTAAGTACTTC.